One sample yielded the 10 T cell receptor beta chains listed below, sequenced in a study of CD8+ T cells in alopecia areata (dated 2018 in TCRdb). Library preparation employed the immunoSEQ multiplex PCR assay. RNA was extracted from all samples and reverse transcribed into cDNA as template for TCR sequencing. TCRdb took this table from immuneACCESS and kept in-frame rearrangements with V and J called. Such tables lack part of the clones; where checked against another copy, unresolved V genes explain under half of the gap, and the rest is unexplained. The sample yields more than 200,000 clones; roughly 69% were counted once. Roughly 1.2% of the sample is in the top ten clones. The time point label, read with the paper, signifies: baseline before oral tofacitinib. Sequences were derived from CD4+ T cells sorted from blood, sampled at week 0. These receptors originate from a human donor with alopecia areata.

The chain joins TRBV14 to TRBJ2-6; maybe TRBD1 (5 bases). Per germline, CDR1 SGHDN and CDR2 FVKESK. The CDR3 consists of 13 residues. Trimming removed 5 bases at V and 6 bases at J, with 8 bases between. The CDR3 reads CASSSQVANVLTF. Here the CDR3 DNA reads TGTGCCAGCAGCTCACAGGTGGCCAACGTCCTGACTTTC.

The CDR3 here is CSVTSGWGYTF. In DNA form, the CDR3 reads TGCAGCGTGACCTCGGGGTGGGGCTACACCTTC. This chain joins TRBV29-1 and TRBJ1-2; D gene ambiguous. In germline, CDR1 is SQVTM, CDR2 ANQGSEA. The V and J ends lost 6 bases and 8 bases respectively, with 13 bases between them. The length of the CDR3 is 11 residues.

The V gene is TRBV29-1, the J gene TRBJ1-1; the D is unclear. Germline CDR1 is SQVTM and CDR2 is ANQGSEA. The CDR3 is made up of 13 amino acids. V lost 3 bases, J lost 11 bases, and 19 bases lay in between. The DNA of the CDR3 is TGCAGCGTTGAGTGGGCGATTCCGCGTCGGGCTTTCTTT. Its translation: CSVEWAIPRRAFF.

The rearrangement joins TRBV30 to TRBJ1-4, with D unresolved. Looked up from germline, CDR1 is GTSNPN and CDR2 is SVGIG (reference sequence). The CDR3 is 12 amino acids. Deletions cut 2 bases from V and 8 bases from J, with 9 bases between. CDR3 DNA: TGTGCCTGGAGTAGCCTGAGGGAAAAACTGTTTTTT. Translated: CAWSSLREKLFF.

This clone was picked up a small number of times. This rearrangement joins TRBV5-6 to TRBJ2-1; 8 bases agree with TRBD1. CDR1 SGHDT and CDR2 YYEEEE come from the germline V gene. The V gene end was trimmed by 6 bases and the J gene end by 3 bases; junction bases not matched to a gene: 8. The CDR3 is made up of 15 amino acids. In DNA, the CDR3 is TGTGCCAGCATCGGGACAGGCGGATTCTACAATGAGCAGTTCTTC. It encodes CASIGTGGFYNEQFF.

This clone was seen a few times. This CDR3 is CASSQESLTDTQYF. The CDR3 coding sequence is TGCGCCAGCAGCCAAGAGTCCCTCACAGATACGCAGTATTTT. The rearrangement joins TRBV4-3 to TRBJ2-3, with D uncertain. CDR1 LGHNA and CDR2 YSLEER come from the germline V gene. The CDR3 consists of 14 residues. V was shortened by 0 bases and J by 2 bases, with 6 bases between the two germline ends.

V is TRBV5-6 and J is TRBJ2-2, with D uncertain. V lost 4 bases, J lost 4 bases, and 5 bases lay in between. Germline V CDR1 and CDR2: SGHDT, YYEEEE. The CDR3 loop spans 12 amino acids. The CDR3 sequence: CASSRVTGELFF. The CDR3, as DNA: TGTGCCAGCAGCCGGGTCACCGGGGAGCTGTTTTTT.

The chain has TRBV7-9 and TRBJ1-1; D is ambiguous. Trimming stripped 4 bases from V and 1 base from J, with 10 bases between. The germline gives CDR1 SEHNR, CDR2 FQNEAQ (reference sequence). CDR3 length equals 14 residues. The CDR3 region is CASSSWTENTEAFF. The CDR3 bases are TGTGCCAGCAGCTCCTGGACGGAGAACACTGAAGCTTTCTTT.

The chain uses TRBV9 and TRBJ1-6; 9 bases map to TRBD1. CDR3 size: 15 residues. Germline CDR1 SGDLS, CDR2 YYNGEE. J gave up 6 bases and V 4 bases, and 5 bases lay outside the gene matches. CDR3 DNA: TGTGCCAGCAGCACCGCGGGACAGGGTAATTCACCCCTCCACTTT. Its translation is CASSTAGQGNSPLHF.

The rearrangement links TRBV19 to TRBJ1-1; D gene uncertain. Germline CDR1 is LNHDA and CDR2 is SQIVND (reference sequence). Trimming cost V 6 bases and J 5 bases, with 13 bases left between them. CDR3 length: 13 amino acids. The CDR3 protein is CASRPRYDTEAFF. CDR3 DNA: TGTGCCAGTAGGCCTCGATACGATACTGAAGCTTTCTTT.